This T cell receptor (beta chain) was identified during a study of beta chain features in type 1 diabetes. Study details: In age, gender and cell yields, patients were similar to healthy donors. Regarding the study as a whole: Researchers report that Type 1 diabetes patients had moderately but significantly shorter TCRB CDR3s across all four CD4+ subsets. With patients and controls alike, PCR might favor shorter templates to an equal degree. Overrepresentation of cells with high TCR expression could result from cDNA sequencing.

The CDR3 runs 11 residues. Germline V gene data show CDR1 as DFQATT and CDR2 as SNEGSKA (reference sequence). V was trimmed by 5 bases and J by 1 base, leaving 3 bases between them. Since all of the isolated RNA was reverse transcribed, expressed TCRB transcripts were what got sequenced. Sequencing used immunoSEQ multiplex PCR; TCRdb keeps in-frame clones, though not all of them. Of roughly 250,000 clones in the sample, under 70% are singletons; the top ten hold roughly 0.048%. Comment on this clone: The antigen is unknown.

This chain joins TRBV20-1 and TRBJ2-1, with D hard to call. Sequenced input: naive CD4+ T cells from blood. This receptor was obtained from a man aged 25-45 years in good health. In nucleotides, the CDR3 is TGCAGTGCTGTTTCCTACAATGAGCAGTTCTTC. Protein sequence: CSAVSYNEQFF.